This T cell receptor (beta chain) was captured by sequencing in a study of graft-versus-host responses after intestinal transplantation (dated by TCRdb to the early 2020s). For the wider study: Recipients received multivisceral, liver-intestinal, or isolated intestinal transplants. Of the 20 to 30 intestinal transplant recipients enrolled in the cohort, one of whom was a retransplant, 3 patients without pretransplant specimens were excluded. Instead of going to the commercial service, samples from three later patients were sequenced in-house on an Illumina MiSeq and processed with MiXCR. Graft-versus-host and host-versus-graft alloreactive T cell clones were tracked in the graft, circulation and bone marrow after intestinal transplantation using bulk TCR-beta CDR3 sequencing. Alloreactive clones were identified by sequencing pre-transplant mixed lymphocyte reaction products and comparing them with unstimulated pre-transplant donor and recipient T cells. Donor T cell macrochimerism was defined as a peak of at least 4% donor T cells among recipient peripheral blood mononuclear cells. Every recipient was given anti-thymocyte globulin induction, followed by approximately 3 years of maintenance tacrolimus and steroids.

Remarks on this clone: What antigen it recognizes has not been identified. No base qualities exist here, and no much larger clone lies one base off it.

Library prep was done by the immunoSEQ multiplex PCR assay. In most patients, genomic DNA was isolated using the Qiagen DNeasy Blood and Tissue Kit and sent frozen to Adaptive Biotechnologies for TCR sequencing. Adaptive Biotechnologies carried out high-throughput TCR-beta CDR3 sequencing of genomic DNA for most patients. As for the original processing: Adaptive's ImmunoSEQ software supplied the TCR sequencing data for 15 to 20 patients, while MiXCR and VDJtools were used to process three other patients. CD4 versus CD8 sorting errors were corrected by removing sequences found in both subsets at a frequency ratio below 5:1. CDR3 nucleotide sequences shared by donor and recipient were removed because the origin of these sequences could not be assigned. To be classed as alloreactive, a clone needed at least 2-fold expansion over unstimulated cells and a minimum CFSE-low frequency of 0.002% (template counts) or 0.001% (read counts). A clone was considered mappable if detected in the sequenced pre-transplant spleen, lymph node, or MLR CFSE-low populations of the donor or recipient. The cumulative frequency of alloreactive clones was calculated as a percentage of all sequences, weighted by copy number. TCRdb stores this immuneACCESS table with in-frame sequences only. Part of the clones is absent; in the studies checked, under half of the shortfall reflects unresolved V genes, and no reason is known for the rest. That table gives V, J and clone size, and the DNA gave D and trimming. The sample table contains about 120,000 clones; only one count was recorded for about 95% of them. The ten most abundant clones make up more than 3% of the sample.

What the work shows at the level of the full study, not this receptor alone: Early after transplant, declines in HvG clones were associated with peak levels of circulating GvH clones. The conclusions were limited by the relatively low number and heterogeneity of the intestinal transplant patients. GvH clones were found in recipient bone marrow, and some of the GvH clones appeared earlier in ileal mucosa or blood, which is consistent with an intestinal mucosal origin. In the allografts of patients with donor T cell macrochimerism, GvH to HvG T cell clonal ratios were high.

The meaning of the sample's time point label: cells obtained before transplantation from donor or recipient. CD3+CD4+ and CD3+CD8+ populations were FACS-sorted from unstimulated pre-transplant donor and recipient cells taken from spleen or lymph nodes. The trim is 0 bases for V and 6 bases for J, with a gap of 23 bases between the germline ends. The CDR3 spans 18 residues, from the cysteine through the phenylalanine. Only the CDR3 region is kept as DNA, spanning 54 bases read in frame from base 1. CDR1 and CDR2, per the germline V gene (reference sequence), are SGHKS and YYEKEE. The chain uses TRBV5-5 and TRBJ2-3, with the identity of the D gene unclear. The clonotype originates from a human donor who received an intestinal transplant. Sequencing was performed on unstimulated CD8+ T cells sorted from spleen or lymph node cells, taken before intestinal transplant. The DNA reads TGTGCCAGCAGCTTGGTGGGCCTGGCGACACACCGATTGGATACGCAGTATTTT. The translation is CASSLVGLATHRLDTQYF.